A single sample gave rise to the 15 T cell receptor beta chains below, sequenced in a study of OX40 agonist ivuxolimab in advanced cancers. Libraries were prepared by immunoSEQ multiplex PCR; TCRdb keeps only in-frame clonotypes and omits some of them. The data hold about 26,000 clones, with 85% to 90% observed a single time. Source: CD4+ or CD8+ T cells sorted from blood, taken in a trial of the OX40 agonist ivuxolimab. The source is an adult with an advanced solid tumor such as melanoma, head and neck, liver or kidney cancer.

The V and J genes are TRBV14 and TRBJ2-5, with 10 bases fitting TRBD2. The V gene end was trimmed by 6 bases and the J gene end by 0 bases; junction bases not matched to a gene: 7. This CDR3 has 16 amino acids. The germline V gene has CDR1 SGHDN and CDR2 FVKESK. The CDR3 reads CASSPGLAVYQETQYF. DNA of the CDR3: TGTGCCAGCAGTCCCGGACTAGCGGTTTACCAAGAGACCCAGTACTTC.

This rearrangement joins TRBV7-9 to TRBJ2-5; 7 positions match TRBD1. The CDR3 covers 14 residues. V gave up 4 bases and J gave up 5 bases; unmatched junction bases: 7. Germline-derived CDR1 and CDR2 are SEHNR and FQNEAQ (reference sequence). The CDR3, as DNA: TGTGCCAGCAGCTCCGACTTCAGGGGGGAGACCCAGTACTTC. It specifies CASSSDFRGETQYF. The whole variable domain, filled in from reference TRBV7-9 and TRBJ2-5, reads DTGVSQNPRHKITKRGQNVTFRCDPISEHNRLYWYRQTLGQGPEFLTYFQNEAQLEKSRLLSDRFSAERPKGSFSTLEIQRTEQGDSAMYLCASSSDFRGETQYFGPGTRLLVL.

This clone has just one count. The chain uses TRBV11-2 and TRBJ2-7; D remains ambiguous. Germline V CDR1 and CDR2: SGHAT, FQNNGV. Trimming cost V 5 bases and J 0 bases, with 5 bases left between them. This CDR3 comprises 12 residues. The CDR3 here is CASSEISYEQYF. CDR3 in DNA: TGTGCCAGCAGCGAAATCTCCTACGAGCAGTACTTC.

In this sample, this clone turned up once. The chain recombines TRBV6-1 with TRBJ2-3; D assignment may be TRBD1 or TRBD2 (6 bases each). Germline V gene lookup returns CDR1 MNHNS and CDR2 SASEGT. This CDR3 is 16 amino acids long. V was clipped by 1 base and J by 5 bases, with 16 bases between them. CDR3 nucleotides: TGTGCCAGCAGTGAAGTGAGGGGGGCGAAAGAAGATACGCAGTATTTT. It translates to CASSEVRGAKEDTQYF.

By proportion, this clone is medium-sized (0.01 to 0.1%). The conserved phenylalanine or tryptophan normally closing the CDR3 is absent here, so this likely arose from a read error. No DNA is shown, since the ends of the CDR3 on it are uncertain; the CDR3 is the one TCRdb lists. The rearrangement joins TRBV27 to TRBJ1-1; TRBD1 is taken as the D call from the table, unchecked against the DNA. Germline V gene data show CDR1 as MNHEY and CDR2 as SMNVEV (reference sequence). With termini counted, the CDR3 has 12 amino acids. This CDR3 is CASIPPPSRGHG.

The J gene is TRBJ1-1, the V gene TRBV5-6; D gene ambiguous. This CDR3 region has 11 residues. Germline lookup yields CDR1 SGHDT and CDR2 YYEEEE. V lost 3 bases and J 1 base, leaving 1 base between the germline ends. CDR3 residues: CASSWNTEAFF. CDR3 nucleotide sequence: TGTGCCAGCAGCTGGAACACTGAAGCTTTCTTT.

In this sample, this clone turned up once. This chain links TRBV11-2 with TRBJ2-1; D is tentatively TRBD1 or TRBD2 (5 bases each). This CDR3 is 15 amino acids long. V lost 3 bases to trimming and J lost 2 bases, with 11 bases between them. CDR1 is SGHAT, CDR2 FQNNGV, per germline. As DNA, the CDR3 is TGTGCCAGCAGCTTTTTTGGGACCGCCTACAATGAGCAGTTCTTC. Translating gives CASSFFGTAYNEQFF.

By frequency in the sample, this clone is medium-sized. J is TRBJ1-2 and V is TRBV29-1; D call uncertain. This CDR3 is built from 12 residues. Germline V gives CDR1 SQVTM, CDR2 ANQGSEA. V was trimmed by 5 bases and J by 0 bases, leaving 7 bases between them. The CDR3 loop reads CSVLQTNYGYTF. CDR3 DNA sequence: TGCAGCGTTCTGCAGACTAACTATGGCTACACCTTC.

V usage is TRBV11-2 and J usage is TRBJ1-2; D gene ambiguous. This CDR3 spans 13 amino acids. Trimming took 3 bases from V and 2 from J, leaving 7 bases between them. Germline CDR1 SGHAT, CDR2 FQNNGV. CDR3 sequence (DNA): TGTGCCAGCAGCTTGGCCAGCAACTATGGCTACACCTTC. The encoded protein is CASSLASNYGYTF.

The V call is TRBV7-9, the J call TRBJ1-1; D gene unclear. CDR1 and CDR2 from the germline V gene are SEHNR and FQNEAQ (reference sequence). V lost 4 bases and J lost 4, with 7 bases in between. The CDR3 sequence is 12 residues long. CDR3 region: CASSWTGTEAFF. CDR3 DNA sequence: TGTGCCAGCAGCTGGACTGGCACTGAAGCTTTCTTT.

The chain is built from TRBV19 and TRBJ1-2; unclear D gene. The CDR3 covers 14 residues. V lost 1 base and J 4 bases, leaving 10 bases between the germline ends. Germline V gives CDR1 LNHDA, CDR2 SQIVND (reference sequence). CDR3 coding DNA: TGTGCCAGTAGTATAGGCAGCAGGACCTATGGCTACACCTTC. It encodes CASSIGSRTYGYTF.

This chain's CDR3 is CASSLTGSNTDTQYF. The DNA of the CDR3 is TGTGCCAGCAGCTTAACTGGCAGTAACACAGATACGCAGTATTTT. The V call is TRBV7-3, the J call TRBJ2-3; D is unclear. CDR3 length: 15 amino acids. V dropped 0 bases and J dropped 2 bases, with 9 bases sitting between them. In germline, CDR1 is SGHTA, CDR2 FQGTGA.

This chain's CDR3 is CASSLIREREDSYEQYF. CDR3 sequence (DNA): TGTGCCAGCAGCTTAATTCGGGAAAGGGAAGACTCCTACGAGCAGTACTTC. The rearrangement uses TRBV7-9 and TRBJ2-7, with D possibly being TRBD2 (5 bases). V lost 2 bases and J lost 0, with 17 bases in between. Germline loops: CDR1 SEHNR, CDR2 FQNEAQ (reference sequence). The CDR3 has 17 amino acids.

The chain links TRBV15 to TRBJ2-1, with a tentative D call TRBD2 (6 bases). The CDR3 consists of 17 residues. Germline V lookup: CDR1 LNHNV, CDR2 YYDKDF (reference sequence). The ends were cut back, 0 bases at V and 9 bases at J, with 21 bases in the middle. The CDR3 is CATSRDRLGYLGGEQFF. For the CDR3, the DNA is TGTGCCACCAGCAGAGATAGGCTAGGCTACCTGGGGGGTGAGCAGTTCTTC.

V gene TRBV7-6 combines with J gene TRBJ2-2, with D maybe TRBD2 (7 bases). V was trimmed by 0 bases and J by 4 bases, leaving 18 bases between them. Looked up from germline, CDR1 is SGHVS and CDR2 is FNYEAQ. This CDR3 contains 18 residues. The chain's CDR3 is CASSLATIRGARTGELFF. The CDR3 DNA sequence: TGTGCCAGCAGCTTAGCTACTATTCGGGGGGCGCGCACCGGGGAGCTGTTTTTT.